The 5 T cell receptor beta chains below were found in one sample sequenced in a study of Ad26.COV2.S vaccination and SARS-CoV-2 variants. Treatment given: some 20 received Ad26.COV2.S at low or high dose, single or two shots; several received placebo; per-sample allocation not given. Sampling happened 63 days after the first vaccine or placebo injection. Measured with immunoSEQ multiplex PCR; TCRdb has only the in-frame clones, and not every one. The data contain roughly 420,000 clones, 80% to 90% of them singletons. The sample was peripheral blood, taken in a trial of Ad26.COV2.S vaccine versus placebo. The receptors stem from a person between 18 and 65 years old who received the Ad26.COV2.S COVID-19 vaccine or a placebo.

The chain uses TRBV24-1 and TRBJ2-5, with a tentative D call TRBD1 (5 bases). V was shortened by 10 bases and J by 1 base, with 9 bases between the two germline ends. The CDR3 totals 12 residues. Germline CDR1 is KGHDR and CDR2 is SFDVKD. CDR3 residues: CATQDTQETQYF. CDR3 in DNA: TGTGCCACGCAGGACACCCAAGAGACCCAGTACTTC.

V is TRBV7-6 and J is TRBJ2-3; a weak D match, TRBD2 (5 bases). CDR1 and CDR2 (germline): SGHVS, FNYEAQ. V shed 5 bases and J shed 2 bases, with 14 bases lying between them. The CDR3 is made up of 15 amino acids. The CDR3 sequence: CASSVRSGLTDTQYF. The CDR3 nucleotides read TGTGCCAGCAGCGTCCGAAGCGGCCTCACAGATACGCAGTATTTT.

V is TRBV7-3 and J is TRBJ2-1; TRBD1 matches at 8 bases. CDR1 SGHTA and CDR2 FQGTGA come from the germline V gene. The CDR3 extends over 15 amino acids. J lost 2 bases, V lost 5 bases, and 5 bases had no gene match. CDR3 coding DNA: TGTGCCAGCAGCGCAGGACAGGGCCCCTACAATGAGCAGTTCTTC. Protein product: CASSAGQGPYNEQFF.

V gene TRBV4-1 combines with J gene TRBJ2-2; no reliable D call. Germline lookup yields CDR1 MGHRA and CDR2 YSYEKL. This CDR3 has 14 residues. The V end lost 1 base, the J end lost 6 bases, and 9 bases lay between the germline ends. CDR3 sequence: CASSQGHGPGELFF. The CDR3 region has the DNA TGCGCCAGCAGCCAAGGGCATGGACCCGGGGAGCTGTTTTTT.

This chain uses TRBV7-8 with TRBJ1-1; TRBD1 matches 9 bases. This CDR3 has 16 residues. Germline CDR1 SGHVS, CDR2 FQNEAQ. J gave up 0 bases and V 6 bases, and 8 bases lay outside the gene matches. The chain's CDR3 is CASRPWTGAVNTEAFF. The CDR3 DNA sequence: TGTGCCAGCAGACCCTGGACAGGGGCCGTGAACACTGAAGCTTTCTTT.